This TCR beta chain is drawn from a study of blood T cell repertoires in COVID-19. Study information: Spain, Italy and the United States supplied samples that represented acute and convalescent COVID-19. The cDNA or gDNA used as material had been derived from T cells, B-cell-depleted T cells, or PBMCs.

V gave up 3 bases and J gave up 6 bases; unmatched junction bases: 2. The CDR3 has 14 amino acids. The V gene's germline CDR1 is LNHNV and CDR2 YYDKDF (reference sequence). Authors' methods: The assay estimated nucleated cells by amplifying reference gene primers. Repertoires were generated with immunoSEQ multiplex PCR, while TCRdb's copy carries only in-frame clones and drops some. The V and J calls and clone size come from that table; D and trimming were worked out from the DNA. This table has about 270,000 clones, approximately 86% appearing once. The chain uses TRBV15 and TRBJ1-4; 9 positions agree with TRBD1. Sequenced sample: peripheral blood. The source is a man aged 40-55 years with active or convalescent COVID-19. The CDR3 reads CATSRDRGYEKLFF. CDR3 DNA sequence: TGTGCCACCAGCAGGGACAGGGGTTATGAAAAACTGTTTTTT.